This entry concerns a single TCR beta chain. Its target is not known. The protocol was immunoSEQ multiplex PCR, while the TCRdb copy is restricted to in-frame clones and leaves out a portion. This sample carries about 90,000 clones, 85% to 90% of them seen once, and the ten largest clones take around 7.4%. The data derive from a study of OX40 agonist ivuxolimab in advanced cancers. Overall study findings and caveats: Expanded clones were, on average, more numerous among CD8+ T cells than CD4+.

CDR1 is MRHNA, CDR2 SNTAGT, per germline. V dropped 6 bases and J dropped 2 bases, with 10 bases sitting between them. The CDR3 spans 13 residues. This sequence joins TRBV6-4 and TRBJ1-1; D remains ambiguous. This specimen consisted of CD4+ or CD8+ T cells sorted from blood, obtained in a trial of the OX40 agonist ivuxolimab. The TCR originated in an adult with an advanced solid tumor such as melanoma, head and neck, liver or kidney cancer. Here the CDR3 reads CASSWTPNTEAFF. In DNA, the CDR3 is TGTGCCAGCAGCTGGACCCCTAACACTGAAGCTTTCTTT.